This T cell receptor beta chain was found in a study of blood T cell repertoires in COVID-19. Across the whole study: From the United States, Italy and Spain came samples of acute and convalescent COVID-19. T cells, B-cell-depleted T cells, or PBMCs provided the cDNA or gDNA that served as material.

The CDR3 is made up of 14 amino acids. Per the germline V gene, CDR1 is MNHEY and CDR2 is SVGAGI. V gave up 5 bases and J gave up 5 bases, with 15 bases separating them. Profiled with immunoSEQ multiplex PCR; TCRdb holds only in-frame clones, not every one. Of around 120,000 clones listed, 80% are singletons. The clonotype comes from a man between 65 and 80 years old with acute or convalescent COVID-19. The sequencing input was peripheral blood. The rearrangement uses TRBV6-5 and TRBJ1-2; D ambiguous. CDR3 sequence reads: CASSRKPTHYGYTF. The CDR3 DNA is TGTGCCAGCAGTAGAAAACCGACACATTATGGCTACACCTTC.